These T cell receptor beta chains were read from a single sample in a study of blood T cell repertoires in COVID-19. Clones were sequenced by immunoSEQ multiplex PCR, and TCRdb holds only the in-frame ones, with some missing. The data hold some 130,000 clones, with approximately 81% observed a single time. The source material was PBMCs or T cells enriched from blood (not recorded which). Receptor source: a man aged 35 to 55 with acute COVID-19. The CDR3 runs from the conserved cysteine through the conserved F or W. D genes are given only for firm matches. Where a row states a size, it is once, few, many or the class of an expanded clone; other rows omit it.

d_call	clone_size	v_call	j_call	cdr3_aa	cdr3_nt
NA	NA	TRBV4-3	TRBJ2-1	CASTRQLSSYNEQFF	TGCGCCAGCACCAGACAGCTCTCCTCCTACAATGAGCAGTTCTTC
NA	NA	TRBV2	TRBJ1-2	CASSANRGYGYTF	TGTGCCAGCAGTGCGAATAGGGGCTATGGCTACACCTTC
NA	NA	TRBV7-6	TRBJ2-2	CASSAQGASTGELFF	TGTGCCAGCAGCGCACAGGGAGCGAGCACCGGGGAGCTGTTTTTT
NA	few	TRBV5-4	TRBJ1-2	CASSRTGIYGYTF	TGTGCCAGCAGTCGTACAGGGATCTATGGCTACACCTTC
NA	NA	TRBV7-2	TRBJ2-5	CASSFQGNQETQYF	TGTGCCAGCAGCTTCCAGGGAAACCAAGAGACCCAGTACTTC
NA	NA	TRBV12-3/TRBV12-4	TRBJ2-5	CASSQDRQETQYF	TGTGCCAGCAGTCAAGACAGACAAGAGACCCAGTACTTC
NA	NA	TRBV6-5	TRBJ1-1	CASLDISNTEAFF	TGTGCCAGCCTGGACATATCGAACACTGAAGCTTTCTTT
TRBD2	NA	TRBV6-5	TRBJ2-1	CASSYSKSGGYNEQFF	TGTGCCAGCAGTTACTCGAAAAGCGGGGGATACAATGAGCAGTTCTTC
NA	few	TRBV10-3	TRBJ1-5	CAISELGAVNQPQHF	TGTGCCATCAGTGAGTTGGGGGCGGTTAATCAGCCCCAGCATTTT
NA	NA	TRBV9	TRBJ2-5	CASSVAGLEEETQYF	TGTGCCAGCAGCGTAGCTGGGCTGGAAGAAGAGACCCAGTACTTC
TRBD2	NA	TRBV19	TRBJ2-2	CASSTRFTSGTGELFF	TGTGCCAGTAGTACTAGGTTTACTAGCGGCACCGGGGAGCTGTTTTTT
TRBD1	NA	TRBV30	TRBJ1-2	CAWSVQGAYGYTF	TGTGCCTGGAGTGTACAGGGGGCATATGGCTACACCTTC
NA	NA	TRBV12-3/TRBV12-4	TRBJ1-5	CASSWQDNQPQHF	TGTGCCAGCAGTTGGCAGGACAATCAGCCCCAGCATTTT
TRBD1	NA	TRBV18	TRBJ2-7	CASSPYPGQKRYEQYF	TGTGCCAGCTCACCATACCCGGGACAGAAAAGGTACGAGCAGTACTTC
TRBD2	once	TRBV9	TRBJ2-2	CASSVGLAVNTGELFF	TGTGCCAGCAGCGTAGGACTAGCGGTGAACACCGGGGAGCTGTTTTTT
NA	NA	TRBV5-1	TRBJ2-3	CASSLEARVTDTQYF	TGCGCCAGCAGCTTGGAGGCCAGGGTCACAGATACGCAGTATTTT
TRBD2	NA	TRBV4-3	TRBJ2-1	CASSQTSGNNEQFF	TGCGCCAGCAGCCAAACTAGCGGGAACAATGAGCAGTTCTTC
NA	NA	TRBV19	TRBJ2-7	CASTPRQGSDYEQYF	TGTGCCAGTACCCCAAGGCAGGGAAGCGACTACGAGCAGTACTTC
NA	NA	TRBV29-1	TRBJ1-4	CSVEDGATNEKLFF	TGCAGCGTGGAGGACGGTGCAACTAATGAAAAACTGTTTTTT
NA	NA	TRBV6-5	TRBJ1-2	CASKEGNYGYTF	TGTGCCAGCAAGGAGGGGAACTATGGCTACACCTTC
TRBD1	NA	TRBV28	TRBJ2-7	CASRPDPGQGSYEQYF	TGTGCCAGCAGACCCGACCCGGGACAGGGATCCTACGAGCAGTACTTC
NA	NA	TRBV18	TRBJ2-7	CASSPPAGYEQYF	TGTGCCAGCTCACCCCCCGCGGGTTACGAGCAGTACTTC
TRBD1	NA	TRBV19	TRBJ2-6	CASSTDRGPNGANVLTF	TGTGCCAGTAGTACGGACAGGGGGCCAAATGGGGCCAACGTCCTGACTTTC
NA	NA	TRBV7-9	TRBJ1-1	CASTLGGTEAFF	TGTGCCAGCACTTTGGGAGGCACTGAAGCTTTCTTT
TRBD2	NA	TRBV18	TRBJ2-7	CASSPESGGRSYEQYF	TGTGCCAGCTCACCAGAGAGCGGGGGGAGATCCTACGAGCAGTACTTC
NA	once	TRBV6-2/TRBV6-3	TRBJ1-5	CASSYGATQHF	TGTGCCAGCAGTTACGGGGCGACCCAGCATTTT
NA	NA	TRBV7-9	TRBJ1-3	CASSLTDSGNTIYF	TGTGCCAGCAGCTTAACAGACTCTGGAAACACCATATATTTT
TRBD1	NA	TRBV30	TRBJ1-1	CAWTIPGQVYTEAFF	TGTGCCTGGACAATTCCGGGACAGGTGTACACTGAAGCTTTCTTT
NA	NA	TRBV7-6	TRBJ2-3	CASSQGVGTDTQYF	TGTGCCAGCAGCCAAGGAGTCGGTACAGATACGCAGTATTTT
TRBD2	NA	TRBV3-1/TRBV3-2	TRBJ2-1	CASSQNSGDYYNEQFF	TGTGCCAGCAGCCAGAATAGCGGGGATTATTACAATGAGCAGTTCTTC
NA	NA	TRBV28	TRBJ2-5	CASSSEGANQETQYF	TGTGCCAGCAGTTCGGAGGGAGCTAACCAAGAGACCCAGTACTTC
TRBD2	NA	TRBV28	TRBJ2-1	CATIPSGTLYNEQFF	TGTGCCACCATCCCGAGCGGGACCCTATACAATGAGCAGTTCTTC
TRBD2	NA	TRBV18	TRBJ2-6	CASSTIAGGPTGANVLTF	TGTGCCAGCTCAACGATAGCGGGAGGGCCAACTGGGGCCAACGTCCTGACTTTC
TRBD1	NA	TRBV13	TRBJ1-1	CASSRRKGAHTEAFF	TGTGCCAGCAGCCGCCGAAAGGGGGCTCACACTGAAGCTTTCTTT
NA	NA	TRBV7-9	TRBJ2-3	CASSSAGTDTQYF	TGTGCCAGCAGCAGCGCGGGTACAGATACGCAGTATTTT
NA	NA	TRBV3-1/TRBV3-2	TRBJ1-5	CASSQDARSNQPQHF	TGTGCCAGCAGCCAAGATGCGAGAAGCAATCAGCCCCAGCATTTT
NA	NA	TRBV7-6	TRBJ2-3	CASSLASTADTQYF	TGTGCCAGCAGCTTAGCCTCGACAGCAGATACGCAGTATTTT
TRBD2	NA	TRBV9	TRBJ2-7	CASSVLAGVDEQYF	TGTGCCAGCAGCGTCCTAGCGGGAGTTGACGAGCAGTACTTC
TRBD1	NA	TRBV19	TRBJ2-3	CASSLRGQEADTQYF	TGTGCCAGTAGCCTCCGGGGACAGGAAGCAGATACGCAGTATTTT
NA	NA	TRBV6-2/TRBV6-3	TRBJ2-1	CASSARDQGYSYNEQFF	TGTGCCAGCAGTGCAAGGGATCAGGGATACTCCTACAATGAGCAGTTCTTC
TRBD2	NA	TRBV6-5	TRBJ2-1	CASSYSGLVPYNEQFF	TGTGCCAGCAGTTACTCCGGACTAGTTCCCTACAATGAGCAGTTCTTC
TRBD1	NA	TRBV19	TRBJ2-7	CASSIRDSSYEQYF	TGTGCCAGTAGTATCCGGGACAGCTCCTACGAGCAGTACTTC
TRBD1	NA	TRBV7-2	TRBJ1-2	CASSLESGQGYYGYTF	TGTGCCAGCAGCTTAGAGTCGGGACAGGGGTACTATGGCTACACCTTC
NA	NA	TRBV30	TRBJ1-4	CAWSLGLRHEKLFF	TGTGCCTGGAGTTTGGGCCTCAGGCATGAAAAACTGTTTTTT
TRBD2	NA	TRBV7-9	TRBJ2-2	CASSLTGGGRATGELFF	TGTGCCAGCAGCTTAACGGGTGGCGGGAGAGCCACCGGGGAGCTGTTTTTT
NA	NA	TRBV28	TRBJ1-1	CASSSPGSKAFF	TGTGCCAGCAGTTCCCCCGGGTCAAAGGCTTTCTTT
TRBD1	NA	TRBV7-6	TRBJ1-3	CASSLRPGTGAPGNTIYF	TGTGCCAGCAGCCTACGTCCCGGGACAGGGGCCCCTGGAAACACCATATATTTT
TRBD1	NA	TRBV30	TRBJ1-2	CAWSPGQAAFYGYTF	TGTGCCTGGAGTCCCGGACAGGCGGCCTTCTATGGCTACACCTTC
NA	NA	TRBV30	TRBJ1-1	CAWSQGLDTEAFF	TGTGCCTGGAGCCAGGGGTTGGACACTGAAGCTTTCTTT
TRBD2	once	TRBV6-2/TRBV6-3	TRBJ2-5	CASSYSSQRGPQETQYF	TGTGCCAGCAGTTACTCGTCCCAGCGGGGCCCACAAGAGACCCAGTACTTC